A single TCR beta chain is shown here with its context. Its antigen is currently unknown. The sample belongs to a study of early T cells in non-severe SARS-CoV-2 infection. Study in general: Sequenced material consisted of bulk RNA (from unsorted whole blood), and chains were unpaired.

The CDR3 runs to 14 residues. Germline CDR1 reads SGHVS; CDR2 reads FNYEAQ. Deletions cut 5 bases from V and 0 bases from J, with 10 bases between. Findings and caveats of the study: Anti-spike CD8 responses were favored in VDJdb matching, and private and CD4 specificities were missed.

The TCR library protocol attached unique molecular identifiers to the individual cDNA molecules. Via MiXCR, TCRdb re-called the 5' RACE reads, giving one row per CDR3 protein. The profile covers some 58,000 distinct CDR3 sequences, with around 11% appearing a single time and about 2.7% taken by the ten largest. V is TRBV7-6 and J is TRBJ2-5; no firm D call. Sample: whole blood, taken at baseline. The receptor's source is an adult who was a healthcare worker with PCR-confirmed SARS-CoV-2 infection or an uninfected control (not recorded which). CDR3 amino acids: CASSAPPYQETQYF. The CDR3 DNA reads as TGTGCCAGCAGCGCTCCACCTTACCAAGAGACCCAGTACTTC.